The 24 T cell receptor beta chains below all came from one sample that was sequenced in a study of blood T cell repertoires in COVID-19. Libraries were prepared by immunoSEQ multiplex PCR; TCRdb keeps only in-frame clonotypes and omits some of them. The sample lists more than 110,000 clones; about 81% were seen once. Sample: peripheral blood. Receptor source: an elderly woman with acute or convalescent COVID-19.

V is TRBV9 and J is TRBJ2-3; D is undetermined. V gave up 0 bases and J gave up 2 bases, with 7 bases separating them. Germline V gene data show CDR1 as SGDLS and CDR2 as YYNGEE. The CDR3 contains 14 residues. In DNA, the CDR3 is TGTGCCAGCAGCGTAGATCTCTTCACAGATACGCAGTATTTT. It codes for CASSVDLFTDTQYF.

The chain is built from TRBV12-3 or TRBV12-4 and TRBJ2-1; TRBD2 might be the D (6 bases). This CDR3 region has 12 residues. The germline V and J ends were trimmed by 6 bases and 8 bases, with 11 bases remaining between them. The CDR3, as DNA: TGTGCCAGCAGAAAACTAGCATATGAGCAGTTCTTC. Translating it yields CASRKLAYEQFF.

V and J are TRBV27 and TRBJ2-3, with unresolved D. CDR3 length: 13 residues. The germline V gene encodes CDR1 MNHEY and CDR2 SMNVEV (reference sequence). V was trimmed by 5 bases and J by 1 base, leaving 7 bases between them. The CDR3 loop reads CASSRRRTDTQYF. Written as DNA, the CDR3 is TGTGCCAGCAGTCGGCGGCGCACAGATACGCAGTATTTT.

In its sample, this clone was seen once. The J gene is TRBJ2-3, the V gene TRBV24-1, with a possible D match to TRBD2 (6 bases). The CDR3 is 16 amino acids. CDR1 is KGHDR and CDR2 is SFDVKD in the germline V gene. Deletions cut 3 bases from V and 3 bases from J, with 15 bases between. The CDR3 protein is CATSDSRGAGTDTQYF. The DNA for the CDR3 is TGTGCCACCAGTGATAGTAGAGGGGCGGGGACAGATACGCAGTATTTT.

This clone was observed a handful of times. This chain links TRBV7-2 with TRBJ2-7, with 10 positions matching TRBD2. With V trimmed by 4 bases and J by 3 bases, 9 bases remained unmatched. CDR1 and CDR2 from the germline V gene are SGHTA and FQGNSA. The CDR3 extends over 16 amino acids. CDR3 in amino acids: CASSWGPSGGGYEQYF. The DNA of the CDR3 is TGTGCCAGCAGCTGGGGGCCTAGCGGGGGAGGCTACGAGCAGTACTTC.

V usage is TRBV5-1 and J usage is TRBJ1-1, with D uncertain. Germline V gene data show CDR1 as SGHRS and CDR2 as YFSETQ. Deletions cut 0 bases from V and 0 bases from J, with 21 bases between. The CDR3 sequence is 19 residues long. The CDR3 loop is CASSLGERRTLPMNTEAFF. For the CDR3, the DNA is TGCGCCAGCAGCTTGGGGGAGCGGCGGACCTTACCCATGAACACTGAAGCTTTCTTT.

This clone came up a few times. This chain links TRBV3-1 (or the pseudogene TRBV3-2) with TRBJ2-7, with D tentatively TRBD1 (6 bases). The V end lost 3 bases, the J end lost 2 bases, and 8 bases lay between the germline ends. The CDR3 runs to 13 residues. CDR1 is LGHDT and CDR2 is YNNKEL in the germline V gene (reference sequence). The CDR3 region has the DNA TGTGCCAGCAGCCACGGGACACCCTACGAGCAGTACTTC. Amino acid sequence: CASSHGTPYEQYF.

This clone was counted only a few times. The CDR3 sequence is CTSSQDRLAGGNNEQFF. The CDR3 DNA follows: TGCACCAGCAGCCAAGATCGGCTAGCGGGAGGAAACAATGAGCAGTTCTTC. This sequence joins TRBV1 and TRBJ2-1; the DNA was not used to check the table's D call, TRBD2. TRBV1 counts as a pseudogene. The CDR3 sequence is 17 residues long.

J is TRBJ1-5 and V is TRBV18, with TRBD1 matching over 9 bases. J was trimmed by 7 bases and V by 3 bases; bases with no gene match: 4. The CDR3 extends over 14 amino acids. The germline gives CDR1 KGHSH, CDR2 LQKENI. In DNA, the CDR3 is TGTGCCAGCTCACCCGGACAGGGGAAGCAGCCCCAGCATTTT. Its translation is CASSPGQGKQPQHF.

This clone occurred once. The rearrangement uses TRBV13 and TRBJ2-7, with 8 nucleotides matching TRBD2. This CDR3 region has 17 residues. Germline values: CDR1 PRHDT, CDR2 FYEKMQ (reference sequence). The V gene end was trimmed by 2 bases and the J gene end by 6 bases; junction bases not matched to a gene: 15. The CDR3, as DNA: TGTGCCAGCAGCTTACTATCCATGAGCGGGAGTATTCTCGAGCAGTACTTC. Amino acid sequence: CASSLLSMSGSILEQYF.

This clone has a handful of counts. Here the CDR3 reads CASSIWGGFQPQHF. CDR3 bases: TGTGCCAGTAGTATTTGGGGGGGCTTTCAGCCCCAGCATTTT. The V and J genes are TRBV19 and TRBJ1-5, with a possible D match to TRBD1 (6 bases). Germline CDR1 is LNHDA and CDR2 is SQIVND (reference sequence). This CDR3 is built from 14 residues. V shed 3 bases and J shed 6 bases, with 12 bases lying between them.

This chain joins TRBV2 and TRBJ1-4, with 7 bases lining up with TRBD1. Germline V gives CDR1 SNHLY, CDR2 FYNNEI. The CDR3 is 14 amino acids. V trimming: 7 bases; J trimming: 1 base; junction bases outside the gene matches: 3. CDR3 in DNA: TGTGCCAGCACCTACAGGGGAACTAATGAAAAACTGTTTTTT. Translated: CASTYRGTNEKLFF.

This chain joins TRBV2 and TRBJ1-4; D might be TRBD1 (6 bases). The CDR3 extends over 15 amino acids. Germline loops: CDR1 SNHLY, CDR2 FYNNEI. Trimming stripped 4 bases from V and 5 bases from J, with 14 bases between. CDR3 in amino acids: CASSAQTGLNEKLFF. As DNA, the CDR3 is TGTGCCAGCAGTGCCCAGACAGGACTGAATGAAAAACTGTTTTTT.

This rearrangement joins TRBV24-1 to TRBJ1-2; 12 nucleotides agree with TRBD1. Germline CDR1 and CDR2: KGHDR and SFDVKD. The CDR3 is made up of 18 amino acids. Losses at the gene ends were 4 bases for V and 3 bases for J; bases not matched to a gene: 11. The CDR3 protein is CATSDTPGQGAGDYGYTF. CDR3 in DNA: TGTGCCACCAGTGACACCCCGGGACAGGGGGCTGGAGACTATGGCTACACCTTC.

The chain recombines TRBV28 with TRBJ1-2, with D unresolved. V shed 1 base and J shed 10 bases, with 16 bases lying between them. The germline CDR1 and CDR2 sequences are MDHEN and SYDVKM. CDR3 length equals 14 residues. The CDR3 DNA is TGTGCCAGCAGTTTATTGGCAGGCGGGGTACACTACACCTTC. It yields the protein CASSLLAGGVHYTF.

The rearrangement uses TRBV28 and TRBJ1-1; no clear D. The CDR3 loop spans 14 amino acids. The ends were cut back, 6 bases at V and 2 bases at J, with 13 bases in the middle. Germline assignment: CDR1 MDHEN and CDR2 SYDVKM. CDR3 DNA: TGTGCCAGCAGGGGCCACAGTCCAAACACTGAAGCTTTCTTT. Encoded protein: CASRGHSPNTEAFF.

CDR3 residues: CASSQPGTSRNTQYF. CDR3 nucleotides: TGTGCCAGCAGCCAACCCGGGACTAGCCGAAATACGCAGTATTTT. The chain links TRBV5-4 to TRBJ2-3, with 9 positions matching TRBD2. V dropped 4 bases and J dropped 7; count of bases not matched to a gene: 10. The CDR3 covers 15 residues. CDR1 is SGHNT and CDR2 is YYREEE in the germline V gene (reference sequence).

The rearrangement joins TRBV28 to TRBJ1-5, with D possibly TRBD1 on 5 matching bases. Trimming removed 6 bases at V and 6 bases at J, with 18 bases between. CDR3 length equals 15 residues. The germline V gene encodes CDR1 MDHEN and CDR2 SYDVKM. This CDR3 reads CASSNPQGAVQPQHF. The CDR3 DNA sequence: TGTGCCAGCAGCAACCCCCAGGGCGCGGTTCAGCCCCAGCATTTT. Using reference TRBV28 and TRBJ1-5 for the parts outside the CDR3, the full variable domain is DVKVTQSSRYLVKRTGEKVFLECVQDMDHENMFWYRQDPGLGLRLIYFSYDVKMKEKGDIPEGYSVSREKKERFSLILESASTNQTSMYLCASSNPQGAVQPQHFGDGTRLSIL.

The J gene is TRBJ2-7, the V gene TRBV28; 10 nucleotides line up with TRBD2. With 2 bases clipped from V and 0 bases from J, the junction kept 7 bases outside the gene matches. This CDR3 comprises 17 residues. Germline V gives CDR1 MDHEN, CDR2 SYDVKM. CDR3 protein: CASSLLLTSGVSYEQYF. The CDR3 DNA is TGTGCCAGCAGTTTACTACTTACTAGCGGGGTCTCCTACGAGCAGTACTTC.

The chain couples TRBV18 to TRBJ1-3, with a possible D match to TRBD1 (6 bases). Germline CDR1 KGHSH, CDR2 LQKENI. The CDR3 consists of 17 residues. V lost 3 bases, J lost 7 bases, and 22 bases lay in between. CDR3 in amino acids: CASSPIQGSLVGNTIYF. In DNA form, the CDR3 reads TGTGCCAGCTCACCGATCCAGGGGTCCCTAGTCGGGAACACCATATATTTT.

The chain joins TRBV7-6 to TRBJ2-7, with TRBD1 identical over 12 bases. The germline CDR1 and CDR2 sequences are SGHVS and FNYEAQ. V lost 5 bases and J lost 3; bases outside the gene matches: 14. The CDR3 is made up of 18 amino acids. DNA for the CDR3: TGTGCCAGCAGCGCCGGGACAGGGGGCTTTGGAGCACACTACGAGCAGTACTTC. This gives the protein CASSAGTGGFGAHYEQYF. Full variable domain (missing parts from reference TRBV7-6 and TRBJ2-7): GAGVSQSPRYKVTKRGQDVALRCDPISGHVSLYWYRQALGQGPEFLTYFNYEAQQDKSGLPNDRFSAERPEGSISTLTIQRTEQRDSAMYRCASSAGTGGFGAHYEQYFGPGTRLTVT.

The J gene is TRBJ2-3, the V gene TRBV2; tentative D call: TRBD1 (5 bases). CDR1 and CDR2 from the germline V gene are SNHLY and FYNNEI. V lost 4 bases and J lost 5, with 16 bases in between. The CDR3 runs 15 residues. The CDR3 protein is CASSGWASGLDTQYF. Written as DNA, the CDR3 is TGTGCCAGCAGTGGATGGGCGTCAGGGTTAGATACGCAGTATTTT.

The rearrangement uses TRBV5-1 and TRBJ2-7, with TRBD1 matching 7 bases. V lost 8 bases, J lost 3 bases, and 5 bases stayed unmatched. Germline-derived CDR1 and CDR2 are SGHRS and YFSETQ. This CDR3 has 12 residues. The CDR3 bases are TGCGCCAGTACAGGGGCCCTCTACGAGCAGTACTTC. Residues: CASTGALYEQYF.

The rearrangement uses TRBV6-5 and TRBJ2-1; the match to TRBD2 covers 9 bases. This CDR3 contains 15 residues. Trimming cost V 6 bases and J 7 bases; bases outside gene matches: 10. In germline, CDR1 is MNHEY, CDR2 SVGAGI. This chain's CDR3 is CASRSERGEGNEQFF. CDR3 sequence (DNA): TGTGCCAGCAGGAGCGAGCGGGGGGAAGGTAATGAGCAGTTCTTC.